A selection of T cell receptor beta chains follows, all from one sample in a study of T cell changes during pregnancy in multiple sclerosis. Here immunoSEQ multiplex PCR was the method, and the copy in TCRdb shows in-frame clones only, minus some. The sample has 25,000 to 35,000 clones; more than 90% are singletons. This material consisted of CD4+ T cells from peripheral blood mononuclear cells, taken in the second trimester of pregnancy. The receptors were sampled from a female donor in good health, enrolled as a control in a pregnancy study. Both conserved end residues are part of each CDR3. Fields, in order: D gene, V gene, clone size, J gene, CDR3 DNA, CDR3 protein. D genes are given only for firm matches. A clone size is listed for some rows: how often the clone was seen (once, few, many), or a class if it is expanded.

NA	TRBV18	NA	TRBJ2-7	TGTGCCAGCTCACCATTTCGCAGGGCCCAAACCTACGAGCAGTACTTC	CASSPFRRAQTYEQYF
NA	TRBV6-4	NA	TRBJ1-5	TGTGCCAGCTACATACTGGGACACCACAATCAGCCCCAGCATTTT	CASYILGHHNQPQHF
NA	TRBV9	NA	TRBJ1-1	TGTGCCAGCAGCGTAGGGACAGCGAACACTGAAGCTTTCTTT	CASSVGTANTEAFF
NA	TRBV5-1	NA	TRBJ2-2	TGCGCCAGCAGCCTAGGACTTGACGCGAACACCGGGGAGCTGTTTTTT	CASSLGLDANTGELFF
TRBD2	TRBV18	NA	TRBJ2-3	TGTGCCAGCTCACCACCTACACTAGCGGGAGTAGCAGATACGCAGTATTTT	CASSPPTLAGVADTQYF
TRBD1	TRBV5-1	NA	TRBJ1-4	TGCGCCAGCAGCTTTGGGGACAGGGGTAATGAAAAACTGTTTTTT	CASSFGDRGNEKLFF
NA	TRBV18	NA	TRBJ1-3	TGTGCCAGCTCACCGCCCGTGCCCGAGAGCTCTGGAAACACCATATATTTT	CASSPPVPESSGNTIYF
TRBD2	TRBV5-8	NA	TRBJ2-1	TGTGCCAGCAGGGGGCTAGCGGGAGGGCCCTCCTACAATGAGCAGTTCTTC	CASRGLAGGPSYNEQFF
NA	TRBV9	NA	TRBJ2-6	TGTGCCAGCAGCCCGCGAGGGCGACCTAACGACTCTGGGGCCAACGTCCTGACTTTC	CASSPRGRPNDSGANVLTF
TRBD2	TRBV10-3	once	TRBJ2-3	TGTGCCATCAGTGAAGCGTTAGGACTAGCGGGAACAGATACGCAGTATTTT	CAISEALGLAGTDTQYF
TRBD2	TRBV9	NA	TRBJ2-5	TGTGCCAGCAGCGGGACTAGCGGGGGAACTCAAGAGACCCAGTACTTC	CASSGTSGGTQETQYF
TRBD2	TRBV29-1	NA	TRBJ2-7	TGCAGCGTTGCGGCTAGCGGGATAATCGGCGAGCAGTACTTC	CSVAASGIIGEQYF
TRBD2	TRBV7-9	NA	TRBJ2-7	TGTGCCAGCAGCCTTGGGACTAGCGGGAGCTACGAGCAGTACTTC	CASSLGTSGSYEQYF
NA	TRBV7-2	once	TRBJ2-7	TGTGCCAGCAGCTTAGGACAATACTCCTACGAGCAGTACTTC	CASSLGQYSYEQYF
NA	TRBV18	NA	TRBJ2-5	TGTGCCAGCTCGCCATTAACCCAGGGGACCCAAGAGACCCAGTACTTC	CASSPLTQGTQETQYF
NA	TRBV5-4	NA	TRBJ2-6	TGTGCCAGCAGCTCCTCCACAGGGCATGGGGCCAACGTCCTGACTTTC	CASSSSTGHGANVLTF
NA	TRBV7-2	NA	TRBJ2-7	TGTGCCAGCAGCACCGGTTTGGGGGCGGTGGAGTACTTC	CASSTGLGAVEYF
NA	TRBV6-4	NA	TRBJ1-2	TGTGCCAGCACCGCGGGCAAGAACTATGGCTACACCTTC	CASTAGKNYGYTF
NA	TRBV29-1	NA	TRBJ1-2	TGCAGCGTTGAACTGTGGGGAGCGGGTTATGGCTACACCTTC	CSVELWGAGYGYTF
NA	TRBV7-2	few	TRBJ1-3	TGTGCCAGCAGCTTAGGGTCAGGGTATGGAAACACCATATATTTT	CASSLGSGYGNTIYF
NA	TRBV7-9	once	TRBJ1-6	TGTGCCAGCAGCCAGGCCGGGGAAGGGCCACCCCTCCACTTT	CASSQAGEGPPLHF
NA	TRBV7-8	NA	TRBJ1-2	TGTGCCAGCAGCTTAGCGGGGCCGGCCGCCCGTGGCTACACCTTC	CASSLAGPAARGYTF
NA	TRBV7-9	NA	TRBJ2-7	TGTGCCAGCAGCCCGGCCGGGTCCACCTACGAGCAGTACTTC	CASSPAGSTYEQYF
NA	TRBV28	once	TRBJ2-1	TGTGCCAGCAGCCCCAGTACCCATGAGCAGTTCTTC	CASSPSTHEQFF
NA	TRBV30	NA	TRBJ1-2	TGTGCCTGGACCCGACTAGGGGTGAATGGCTACACCTTC	CAWTRLGVNGYTF
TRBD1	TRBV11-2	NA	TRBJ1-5	TGTGCCAGCAGCCATCGACAGGGGGCCCATCAGCCCCAGCATTTT	CASSHRQGAHQPQHF
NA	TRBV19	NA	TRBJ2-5	TGTGCCTCCAACGTTGGCTCTGAGACCCAGTACTTC	CASNVGSETQYF
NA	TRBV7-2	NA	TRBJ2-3	TGTGCCAGCAGCTTATCCCGGCGGGCCGTGGATACGCAGTATTTT	CASSLSRRAVDTQYF
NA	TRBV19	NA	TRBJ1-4	TGTGCCAGTAGTATAGCCGCTCTCGTTGAGGAAAAACTGTTTTTT	CASSIAALVEEKLFF
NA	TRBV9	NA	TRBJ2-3	TGTGCCAGCAGCGTCACAGGGTTGACAGATACGCAGTATTTT	CASSVTGLTDTQYF
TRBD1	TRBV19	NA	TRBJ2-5	TGTGCCAGTAGTACCACCCCCGGGACAGGGTCGGGGACCCAGTACTTC	CASSTTPGTGSGTQYF
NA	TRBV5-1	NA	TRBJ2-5	TGCGCCAGCAGCCCGGGGGAGACCCAGTACTTC	CASSPGETQYF
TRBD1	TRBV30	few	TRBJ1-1	TGTGCCTGGAGTGGCAGACAGGGGGCGGTATCTGAAGCTTTCTTT	CAWSGRQGAVSEAFF
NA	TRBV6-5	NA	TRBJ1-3	TGTGCCACCACGGCTGGAAACACCATATATTTT	CATTAGNTIYF
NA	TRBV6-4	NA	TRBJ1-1	TGTGCCAGCAGACCCGATGCAGCGGTCCCGAACACTGAAGCTTTCTTT	CASRPDAAVPNTEAFF
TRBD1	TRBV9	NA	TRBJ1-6	TGTGCCAGCAGCGAGGTAGAAGGGGGCAGAGGTTATTCACCCCTCCACTTT	CASSEVEGGRGYSPLHF
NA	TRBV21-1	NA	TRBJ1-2	TGTGCCAGCAGCATCTGGACAGGGGTCTATGGCTACACCTTC	CASSIWTGVYGYTF
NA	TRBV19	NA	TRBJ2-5	TGTGCCAGTAGTCACTTGGGCAGATTCCAAGAGACCCAGTACTTC	CASSHLGRFQETQYF
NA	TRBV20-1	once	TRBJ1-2	TGCAGTGCCTTTAACTATGGCTACACCTTC	CSAFNYGYTF
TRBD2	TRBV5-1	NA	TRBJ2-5	TGCGCCAGCAGCTTGGTGGGCGGGGGGGCCCAAGAGACCCAGTACTTC	CASSLVGGGAQETQYF
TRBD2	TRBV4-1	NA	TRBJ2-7	TGCGCCAGCAGCCAAGGACTAGCGGCAATACGGGAGCAGTACTTC	CASSQGLAAIREQYF
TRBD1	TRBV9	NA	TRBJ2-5	TGTGCCAGCAGCGTAGTGACAGGGGGCAGGGAGACCCAGTACTTC	CASSVVTGGRETQYF